Below, 27 T cell receptor beta chains from the same sample are listed, as sequenced in a study of early T cells in non-severe SARS-CoV-2 infection. TCRdb reprocessed the 5' RACE reads with MiXCR, giving one entry per CDR3 protein. The sample contains 60,000 to 70,000 distinct CDR3 sequences, roughly 9.1% of which appear only once. Input material: whole blood. The source of these receptors is an adult who was a healthcare worker with PCR-confirmed SARS-CoV-2 infection or an uninfected control (not recorded which).

This clonotype was seen more than once but under ten times. The chain joins TRBV7-9 to TRBJ2-3, with 7 bases aligning to TRBD2. The germline CDR1 and CDR2 sequences are SEHNR and FQNEAQ (reference sequence). The CDR3 runs to 15 residues. V lost 1 base, J lost 6 bases, and 7 bases stayed unmatched. CDR3 amino acids: CASSLGVGRPDTQYF. The CDR3 DNA reads as TGTGCCAGCAGCTTAGGGGTCGGGAGGCCGGATACGCAGTATTTT.

Ten or more counts support this clonotype. The chain employs TRBV7-7 and TRBJ2-1; D is unclear. This CDR3 comprises 14 residues. Germline CDR1 reads SSHAT; CDR2 reads FNYEAQ (reference sequence). V shed 5 bases and J shed 5 bases, with 13 bases lying between them. The CDR3 DNA reads as TGTGCCAGCAGCCTCCAGATAGGTAACAATGAGCAGTTCTTC. Residues: CASSLQIGNNEQFF.

This clonotype was recorded a few times. J is TRBJ2-2 and V is TRBV27, with D perhaps given as TRBD1 or TRBD2 (5 bases each). Per the germline V gene, CDR1 is MNHEY and CDR2 is SMNVEV (reference sequence). The CDR3 totals 14 residues. V lost 7 bases and J 1 base, leaving 10 bases between the germline ends. CDR3: CASTEGQNTGELFF. The DNA for the CDR3 is TGTGCCAGCACCGAGGGGCAGAACACCGGGGAGCTGTTTTTT.

This clonotype has ten or more counts. The chain is built from TRBV7-8 and TRBJ2-7; 8 bases are a match to TRBD2. V was pared by 1 base and J by 0 bases, with 17 bases of the junction left unmatched. The CDR3 consists of 20 residues. Per the germline V gene, CDR1 is SGHVS and CDR2 is FQNEAQ. This CDR3 is CASSLVRQGFAGGPSYEQYF. CDR3 bases: TGTGCCAGCAGCTTAGTCCGGCAGGGCTTCGCGGGAGGCCCCTCCTACGAGCAGTACTTC.

This clonotype was picked up many times. The chain couples TRBV7-9 to TRBJ1-5; D not resolved. Per the germline V gene, CDR1 is SEHNR and CDR2 is FQNEAQ (reference sequence). Trimming removed 5 bases from V and 1 base from J, with 18 bases in between. The CDR3 sequence is 17 residues long. CDR3 sequence: CASSHPPGGQSNQPQHF. The CDR3 DNA reads as TGTGCCAGCAGCCATCCCCCAGGCGGTCAAAGCAATCAGCCCCAGCATTTT.

This clonotype was seen only a few times. The chain employs TRBV30 and TRBJ1-5; maybe TRBD1 (6 bases). The V gene's germline CDR1 is GTSNPN and CDR2 SVGIG (reference sequence). The ends were cut back, 3 bases at V and 6 bases at J, with 12 bases in the middle. The CDR3 contains 13 residues. The CDR3 DNA reads TGTGCCTGGAGCACAGGGTATAGTCAGCCCCAGCATTTT. Amino acid sequence: CAWSTGYSQPQHF.

In this sample, this clonotype turned up a few times. The V and J genes are TRBV20-1 and TRBJ2-3; 7 nucleotides agree with TRBD2. This CDR3 contains 14 residues. The germline gives CDR1 DFQATT, CDR2 SNEGSKA (reference sequence). V dropped 5 bases and J dropped 5; count of bases not matched to a gene: 10. In nucleotides, the CDR3 is TGCAGTGCTTCCCGAGGCGGGAGCCAAGATACGCAGTATTTT. Translating gives CSASRGGSQDTQYF.

The chain employs TRBV4-1 and TRBJ2-5, with 8 nucleotides matching TRBD1. Germline V gives CDR1 MGHRA, CDR2 YSYEKL. The V and J ends lost 5 bases and 2 bases, in that order; junction bases with no gene match: 7. The CDR3 contains 15 residues. CDR3 bases: TGCGCCAGCAGCTCTCTAGGGACAGGACAAGAGACCCAGTACTTC. It translates to CASSSLGTGQETQYF.

This clonotype was seen ten or more times. This chain joins TRBV9 and TRBJ2-5; no clear D. Germline assignment: CDR1 SGDLS and CDR2 YYNGEE. The CDR3 covers 13 residues. Trimming took off 2 bases at V and 5 bases at J, with 10 bases between the two ends. The CDR3 protein is CASSVRVDETQYF. DNA for the CDR3: TGTGCCAGCAGCGTCCGGGTAGACGAGACCCAGTACTTC.

The gene calls are TRBV4-3 and TRBJ2-5; D possibly corresponds to TRBD1 (9 bases). The CDR3 consists of 16 residues. V lost 3 bases, J lost 4 bases, and 18 bases lay in between. Germline assignment: CDR1 LGHNA and CDR2 YSLEER. The CDR3 DNA sequence: TGCGCCAGCAGCCAGATACAGGGGGCGGGAGGAGAGACCCAGTACTTC. Protein sequence: CASSQIQGAGGETQYF.

The CDR3 DNA reads TGTGCCAGCAGGGATTCCGGGACAGGGGGGTACGAGCAGTACTTC. Residues: CASRDSGTGGYEQYF. The J gene is TRBJ2-7, the V gene TRBV6-6, with 11 bases fitting TRBD1. Germline loops: CDR1 MNHNY, CDR2 SVGAGI (reference sequence). The CDR3 is 15 amino acids. J was trimmed by 4 bases and V by 6 bases; bases with no gene match: 8.

In this sample, this clonotype turned up many times. The chain couples TRBV20-1 to TRBJ2-5; TRBD2 aligns across 11 bases. V was pared by 1 base and J by 2 bases, with 6 bases of the junction left unmatched. The CDR3 consists of 16 residues. Germline CDR1 DFQATT, CDR2 SNEGSKA (reference sequence). The CDR3 sequence is CSARALLAGEQETQYF. As DNA, the CDR3 is TGCAGTGCTAGAGCCCTACTAGCGGGGGAACAAGAGACCCAGTACTTC.

This clonotype was observed a few times. The chain couples TRBV19 to TRBJ2-5; a weak D match, TRBD2 (6 bases). The germline gives CDR1 LNHDA, CDR2 SQIVND (reference sequence). Trimming pared 6 bases from V and 1 base from J, leaving 12 bases between. This CDR3 is 14 amino acids long. DNA of the CDR3: TGTGCCAGTAGCCAGTTGGGAGGCCAAGAGACCCAGTACTTC. Translation gives CASSQLGGQETQYF.

This clonotype was seen a few times. The chain employs TRBV29-1 and TRBJ2-3; D is unclear. CDR1 is SQVTM, CDR2 ANQGSEA, per germline. V shed 0 bases and J shed 1 base, with 11 bases lying between them. CDR3 size: 15 residues. The CDR3 here is CSVEDLRLGTDTQYF. The CDR3 nucleotides read TGCAGCGTTGAAGATCTGAGGTTAGGCACAGATACGCAGTATTTT.

This clonotype was observed a few times. The rearrangement joins TRBV18 to TRBJ2-3; no firm D call. Germline values: CDR1 KGHSH, CDR2 LQKENI. Trimming pared 3 bases from V and 6 bases from J, leaving 7 bases between. The CDR3 is 12 amino acids. This CDR3 is CASSPNSDTQYF. DNA for the CDR3: TGTGCCAGCTCACCTAACTCGGATACGCAGTATTTT.

The chain is built from TRBV7-3 and TRBJ1-1; D not resolved. V lost 5 bases and J lost 4, with 11 bases in between. Germline V CDR1 and CDR2: SGHTA, FQGTGA. The CDR3 consists of 13 residues. The CDR3 reads CASSQLGVTEAFF. CDR3 nucleotides: TGTGCCAGCAGCCAACTCGGTGTCACTGAAGCTTTCTTT. The full variable domain, with the rest looked up from reference TRBV7-3 and TRBJ1-1, is GAGVSQTPSNKVTEKGKYVELRCDPISGHTALYWYRQSLGQGPEFLIYFQGTGAADDSGLPNDRFFAVRPEGSVSTLKIQRTERGDSAVYLCASSQLGVTEAFFGQGTRLTVV.

The table lists this clonotype with many counts. The CDR3, as DNA: TGTGCCAGCTCAACAAGCTCCTACAATGAGCAGTTCTTC. Its translation: CASSTSSYNEQFF. The chain carries TRBV18 and TRBJ2-1; D uncertain. The CDR3 length is 13 residues. The germline V and J ends were trimmed by 5 bases and 0 bases, with 5 bases remaining between them. CDR1 is KGHSH, CDR2 LQKENI, per germline.

The chain couples TRBV3-1 to TRBJ2-7, with 8 bases matching TRBD1. V gave up 3 bases and J gave up 5 bases; unmatched junction bases: 6. The CDR3 extends over 14 amino acids. Germline CDR1 and CDR2: LGHDT and YNNKEL (reference sequence). In DNA, the CDR3 is TGTGCCAGCAGCCACCGGACAGGGTACAACGAGCAGTACTTC. This encodes CASSHRTGYNEQYF.

In its sample, this clonotype was seen a few times. The chain combines TRBV4-1 with TRBJ1-6, with D possibly TRBD1 on 5 matching bases. The CDR3 totals 18 residues. The germline V gene has CDR1 MGHRA and CDR2 YSYEKL. Trimming took off 1 base at V and 6 bases at J, with 19 bases between the two ends. CDR3 residues: CASSQAGGIRLINSPLHF. CDR3 sequence (DNA): TGCGCCAGCAGCCAAGCGGGGGGAATAAGGCTAATTAATTCACCCCTCCACTTT.

This clonotype was detected a few times. V gene TRBV3-1 combines with J gene TRBJ2-2; TRBD2 is a possible D gene (6 bases). This CDR3 contains 14 residues. Trimming stripped 1 base from V and 8 bases from J, with 11 bases between. CDR1 and CDR2 (germline): LGHDT, YNNKEL (reference sequence). The CDR3 DNA reads TGTGCCAGCAGCCAAGCACCAGGGAGGGGGGAGCTGTTTTTT. It yields the protein CASSQAPGRGELFF.

The gene calls are TRBV18 and TRBJ2-3; D remains ambiguous. Trimming left V 2 bases short and J 4 bases short, with 7 bases between. CDR3 length equals 13 residues. The germline gives CDR1 KGHSH, CDR2 LQKENI. The CDR3: CASSPSLADTQYF. In DNA, the CDR3 is TGTGCCAGCTCACCATCCCTAGCAGATACGCAGTATTTT.

J is TRBJ2-7 and V is TRBV7-2, with D hard to call. The ends were cut back, 5 bases at V and 2 bases at J, with 7 bases in the middle. The CDR3 has 12 amino acids. Germline V gene data show CDR1 as SGHTA and CDR2 as FQGNSA. DNA for the CDR3: TGTGCCAGCAGCCCCAACCCCTACGAGCAGTACTTC. Translated, it gives CASSPNPYEQYF.

This chain connects TRBV2 to TRBJ2-3, with D perhaps matching TRBD2 (6 bases). The CDR3 length is 15 residues. Trimming removed 3 bases from V and 1 base from J, with 11 bases in between. Germline V CDR1 and CDR2: SNHLY, FYNNEI. In nucleotides, the CDR3 is TGTGCCAGCAGTGATCGCGGGATCCGCACAGATACGCAGTATTTT. The encoded protein is CASSDRGIRTDTQYF.

This clonotype was picked up a small number of times. The chain has TRBV6-5 and TRBJ2-5; 7 bases map to TRBD1. Germline V CDR1 and CDR2: MNHEY, SVGAGI. The junction had 2 bases not matched to a gene; V was cut back by 0 bases and J by 1 base. The CDR3 is 15 residues long. The CDR3 nucleotides are TGTGCCAGCAGTTACTCGACAGGGATCCAAGAGACCCAGTACTTC. This gives the protein CASSYSTGIQETQYF.

This clonotype was found a few times. The V and J genes are TRBV28 and TRBJ2-2; possibly TRBD2 for D (6 bases). The CDR3 totals 15 residues. Trimming took off 4 bases at V and 1 base at J, with 10 bases between the two ends. Germline V CDR1 and CDR2: MDHEN, SYDVKM. This CDR3 is CASSSPGRNTGELFF. The CDR3 nucleotides are TGTGCCAGCAGTTCGCCCGGGAGGAACACCGGGGAGCTGTTTTTT.

V is TRBV20-1 and J is TRBJ2-1; TRBD2 matches 7 bases. The CDR3 extends over 16 amino acids. Germline loops: CDR1 DFQATT, CDR2 SNEGSKA (reference sequence). The trim removed 6 bases at V and 5 bases at J, leaving 16 bases unmatched. The CDR3 reads CSAPKRGTLADNEQFF. CDR3 DNA sequence: TGCAGTGCACCCAAACGGGGGACTCTAGCGGACAATGAGCAGTTCTTC.

Many counts were recorded for this clonotype. The chain joins TRBV18 to TRBJ1-6; D gene uncertain. The V end lost 1 base, the J end lost 9 bases, and 16 bases lay between the germline ends. The CDR3 loop spans 16 amino acids. Germline V CDR1 and CDR2: KGHSH, LQKENI. The CDR3 protein is CASSPQSDVSASPLHF. The CDR3 region has the DNA TGTGCCAGCTCACCACAATCGGATGTCTCGGCTTCACCCCTCCACTTT. The full variable domain, its missing parts supplied by reference TRBV18 and TRBJ1-6, is NAGVMQNPRHLVRRRGQEARLRCSPMKGHSHVYWYRQLPEEGLKFMVYLQKENIIDESGMPKERFSAEFPKEGPSILRIQQVVRGDSAAYFCASSPQSDVSASPLHFGNGTRLTVT.